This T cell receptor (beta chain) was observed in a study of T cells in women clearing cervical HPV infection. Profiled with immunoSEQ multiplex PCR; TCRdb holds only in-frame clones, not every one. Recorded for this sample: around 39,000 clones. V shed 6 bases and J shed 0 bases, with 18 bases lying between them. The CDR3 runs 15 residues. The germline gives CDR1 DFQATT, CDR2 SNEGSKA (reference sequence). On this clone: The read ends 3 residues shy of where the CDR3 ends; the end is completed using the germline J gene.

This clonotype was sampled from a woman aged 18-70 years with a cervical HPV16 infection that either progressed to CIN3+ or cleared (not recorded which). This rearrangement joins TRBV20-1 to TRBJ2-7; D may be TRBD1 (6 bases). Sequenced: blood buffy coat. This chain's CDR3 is CSATSEGHFSYEQYF. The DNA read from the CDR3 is TGCAGTGCCACATCCGAGGGACACTTCTCCTACGAG.